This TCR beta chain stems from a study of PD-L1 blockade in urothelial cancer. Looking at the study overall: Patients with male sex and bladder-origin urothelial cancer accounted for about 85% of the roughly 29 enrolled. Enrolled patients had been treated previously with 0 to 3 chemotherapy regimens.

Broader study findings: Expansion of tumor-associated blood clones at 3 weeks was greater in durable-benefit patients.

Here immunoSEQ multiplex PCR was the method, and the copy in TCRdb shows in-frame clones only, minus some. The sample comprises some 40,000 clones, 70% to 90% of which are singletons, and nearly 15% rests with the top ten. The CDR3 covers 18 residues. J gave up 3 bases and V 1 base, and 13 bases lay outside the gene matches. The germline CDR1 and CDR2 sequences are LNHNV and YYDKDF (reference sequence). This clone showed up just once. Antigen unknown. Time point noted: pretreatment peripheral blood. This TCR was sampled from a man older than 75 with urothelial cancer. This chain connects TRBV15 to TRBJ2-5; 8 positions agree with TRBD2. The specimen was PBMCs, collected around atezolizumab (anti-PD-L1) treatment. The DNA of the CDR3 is TGTGCCACCAGCAGAGGGAATAGCGGGACAAGACTGAAAGAGACCCAGTACTTC. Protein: CATSRGNSGTRLKETQYF.